What follows describes a single T cell receptor (beta chain). Libraries were prepared by immunoSEQ multiplex PCR; TCRdb keeps only in-frame clonotypes and omits some of them. Altogether tens of thousands of clones are present, more than 85% being singletons, with the ten largest covering about 0.4%. This entry belongs to a study of technical replicates of blood from a few donors. The CDR3 runs 18 residues. With 6 bases removed from V and 4 bases from J, the gap between germline ends came to 27 bases. From germline, CDR1 is MNHEY and CDR2 SMNVEV (reference sequence). Sample: T cells isolated from PBMCs. The chain employs TRBV27 and TRBJ2-5, with D possibly being TRBD2 (6 bases). This sequence originates from a human donor in good health. Some clones in this sample may be carry-over from other donors' samples. The CDR3 sequence: CASSSGERARFFTETQYF. For the CDR3, the DNA is TGTGCCAGCAGCTCCGGCGAGCGGGCCCGCTTTTTCACAGAGACCCAGTACTTC.